This TCR beta chain comes out of a study of T cell repertoires in cytomegalovirus infection. Germline V gene lookup returns CDR1 SEHNR and CDR2 FQNEAQ (reference sequence). Trimming took 7 bases from V and 3 from J; bases not matched to a gene: 5. The CDR3 sequence is 14 residues long. This clonotype was seen ten or more times. Via MiXCR, TCRdb re-called the reads, giving one row per CDR3 protein. The table includes approximately 76,000 distinct CDR3 sequences, around 3.5% detected once. The chain links TRBV7-9 to TRBJ1-2, with 10 bases that match TRBD1. Sequenced material: PBMCs. This TCR was sampled from a human donor in good health (CMV status not recorded). Some clones in this sample may be carry-over from other donors' samples. The CDR3 region has the DNA TGTGCCAGCACCGCCGGGACAGGGGACTATGGCTACACCTTC. Translating gives CASTAGTGDYGYTF. The full variable domain, its missing parts supplied by reference TRBV7-9 and TRBJ1-2, is DTGVSQNPRHKITKRGQNVTFRCDPISEHNRLYWYRQTLGQGPEFLTYFQNEAQLEKSRLLSDRFSAERPKGSFSTLEIQRTEQGDSAMYLCASTAGTGDYGYTFGSGTRLTVV.